The T cell receptor beta chain described here comes from a study of blood T cells in healthy people across ages. Study conclusions and caveats: Unsorted PBMCs blocked a conclusive comparison of naive and antigen-experienced cells.

The CDR3 consists of 14 residues. Germline CDR1 is LGHNT and CDR2 is FRNRAP. PCR was performed a second time for roughly 7 to 12 cycles using a sample-barcoded 5' primer and a J-beta primer mix. From the 5' RACE reads, TCRdb called clonotypes with MiXCR, one entry per CDR3 protein. The table lists 1 million or so distinct CDR3 sequences, 45% of them singletons, with under 20% in the top ten. Donors ranged from about 6 to 90 years old and were healthy Caucasians in Russia. Isolated PBMCs totaled at least 7 million in each sample. Samples each yielded at least 5 micrograms of total RNA. About this clonotype: The antigen is not known. One end of the junction varies from germline; a read error may be responsible.

This TCR came from an older woman in good health. The sample consisted of blood. This rearrangement joins TRBV12-5 to TRBJ2-3; D may be TRBD2 (5 bases). CDR3 nucleotide sequence: TGTGCTAATGGTCCATGGACTAGCACAGATACGCAGTATTTT. Protein sequence: CANGPWTSTDTQYF.